Following are 29 T cell receptor beta chains from one sample sequenced in a study of Ad26.COV2.S vaccination and SARS-CoV-2 variants. Treatment in this sample: about 20 received Ad26.COV2.S at low or high dose, single or two shots; about five received placebo; per-sample allocation not given. Sampling occurred on day 63 after the first vaccine or placebo injection. Using immunoSEQ multiplex PCR, the repertoire was profiled, and TCRdb retains in-frame clones only, with some absent. This sample carries about 410,000 clones, about nine tenths of them seen once, and the ten largest clones take more than 1.5%. Sample: peripheral blood, taken in a trial of Ad26.COV2.S vaccine versus placebo. Every receptor here comes from a person aged 18-65 years who received the Ad26.COV2.S COVID-19 vaccine or a placebo.

The chain combines TRBV4-3 with TRBJ2-2; TRBD1 matches at 9 bases. This CDR3 spans 15 amino acids. Germline assignment: CDR1 LGHNA and CDR2 YSLEER. V shed 4 bases, J shed 2 bases, and the junction held 2 bases outside the gene matches. The CDR3 protein is CASSRTGDNTGELFF. CDR3 nucleotide sequence: TGCGCCAGCAGCCGGACAGGGGACAACACCGGGGAGCTGTTTTTT.

The J gene is TRBJ1-5, the V gene TRBV6-6; D is unclear. Trimming left V 2 bases short and J 7 bases short, with 6 bases between. Per germline, CDR1 MNHNY and CDR2 SVGAGI (reference sequence). CDR3 length: 12 residues. CDR3 sequence: CASSYDGQPQHF. The DNA for the CDR3 is TGTGCCAGCAGTTACGACGGACAGCCCCAGCATTTT.

The chain links TRBV4-1 to TRBJ1-5; 9 positions match TRBD1. CDR1 is MGHRA, CDR2 YSYEKL, per germline. The CDR3 consists of 16 residues. The junction had 6 bases not matched to a gene; V was cut back by 0 bases and J by 6 bases. The CDR3 protein is CASSQDSGQGSQPQHF. DNA for the CDR3: TGCGCCAGCAGCCAAGATTCGGGACAGGGTTCTCAGCCCCAGCATTTT.

This clone was found once. The chain links TRBV7-2 to TRBJ2-3; no firm D call. The CDR3 has 15 amino acids. Germline CDR1 and CDR2: SGHTA and FQGNSA. The V gene lost 1 base and the J gene lost 4 bases, with 12 bases spanning the gap. The CDR3 spells CASSLERASADTQYF. In nucleotides, the CDR3 is TGTGCCAGCAGCTTAGAGAGAGCATCCGCAGATACGCAGTATTTT.

This sequence joins TRBV20-1 and TRBJ1-1; no firm D call. Germline loops: CDR1 DFQATT, CDR2 SNEGSKA (reference sequence). V lost 0 bases and J lost 11, with 10 bases in between. This CDR3 region has 11 residues. The CDR3 here is CSAREGGRAFF. CDR3 sequence (DNA): TGCAGTGCTAGAGAGGGTGGGAGGGCTTTCTTT.

This clone was detected only once. The CDR3 coding sequence is TGTGCCAGCAGCCCCGTCAAGATTCGGGATTTGAACACCGGGGAGCTGTTTTTT. Translation: CASSPVKIRDLNTGELFF. The chain links TRBV11-2 to TRBJ2-2; D perhaps matches TRBD2 (5 bases). The V gene lost 5 bases and the J gene lost 1 base, with 20 bases spanning the gap. The germline gives CDR1 SGHAT, CDR2 FQNNGV. The CDR3 has 18 residues.

The chain joins TRBV4-1 to TRBJ2-7; 8 nucleotides agree with TRBD2. The J segment lost 3 bases and the V segment lost 0 bases, leaving 10 bases of the junction unmatched. The CDR3 spans 17 residues. Germline V CDR1 and CDR2: MGHRA, YSYEKL. Here the CDR3 DNA reads TGCGCCAGCAGCCAAGAGCCCCTCACTAGCGGTCTCTACGAGCAGTACTTC. Its protein is CASSQEPLTSGLYEQYF.

The V and J genes are TRBV2 and TRBJ2-1; 9 bases line up with TRBD2. The CDR3 runs to 15 residues. V was pared by 7 bases and J by 10 bases, with 14 bases of the junction left unmatched. Germline V CDR1 and CDR2: SNHLY, FYNNEI. The CDR3 here is CASNFMGGGASEQFF. The CDR3 DNA reads TGTGCCAGCAACTTTATGGGCGGGGGGGCCTCCGAGCAGTTCTTC.

This rearrangement joins TRBV19 to TRBJ1-3; 7 nucleotides agree with TRBD1. CDR3 length equals 15 residues. The junction had 5 bases not matched to a gene; V was cut back by 6 bases and J by 0 bases. Germline V gene sequence: CDR1 LNHDA, CDR2 SQIVND (reference sequence). CDR3 amino acids: CASRTDRHSGNTIYF. DNA of the CDR3: TGTGCCAGTAGAACGGACAGGCACTCTGGAAACACCATATATTTT. Full variable domain (outside the CDR3, taken from reference TRBV19 and TRBJ1-3): DGGITQSPKYLFRKEGQNVTLSCEQNLNHDAMYWYRQDPGQGLRLIYYSQIVNDFQKGDIAEGYSVSREKKESFPLTVTSAQKNPTAFYLCASRTDRHSGNTIYFGEGSWLTVV.

The V gene is TRBV10-2, the J gene TRBJ2-7, with 9 bases that match TRBD1. Germline V gives CDR1 WSHSY, CDR2 SAAADI. The trim removed 6 bases at V and 6 bases at J, leaving 3 bases unmatched. The CDR3 consists of 12 residues. The CDR3 DNA sequence: TGCGCCAGCAGACAGGGGGCGGGCGAGCAGTACTTC. This codes for CASRQGAGEQYF.

The rearrangement joins TRBV30 to TRBJ2-7; D is ambiguous. The germline gives CDR1 GTSNPN, CDR2 SVGIG (reference sequence). CDR3 size: 13 residues. The V end lost 6 bases, the J end lost 4 bases, and 16 bases lay between the germline ends. Here the CDR3 DNA reads TGTGCCTGCCAGACTGAGAACGGTTACGAGCAGTACTTC. Translating gives CACQTENGYEQYF.

DNA of the CDR3: TGTGCCAGCAGCCAAGGGCAGGTCTACGAGCAGTACTTC. Its translation is CASSQGQVYEQYF. The rearrangement links TRBV14 to TRBJ2-7; no clear D. Germline V gene sequence: CDR1 SGHDN, CDR2 FVKESK. The V end was cut by 1 base, the J end by 3 bases, with 7 bases between. This CDR3 has 13 residues. Variable domain in full (rest from reference TRBV14 and TRBJ2-7): EAGVTQFPSHSVIEKGQTVTLRCDPISGHDNLYWYRRVMGKEIKFLLHFVKESKQDESGMPNNRFLAERTGGTYSTLKVQPAELEDSGVYFCASSQGQVYEQYFGPGTRLTVT.

The chain uses TRBV5-8 and TRBJ1-1, with a possible D match to TRBD1 (5 bases). There are 17 residues in the CDR3. Germline V gene data show CDR1 as SGHTS and CDR2 as YDEGEE. Trimming took off 4 bases at V and 0 bases at J, with 19 bases between the two ends. The CDR3 DNA sequence: TGTGCCAGCAGCCTTAGCCGACAGAATTACATGAACACTGAAGCTTTCTTT. This gives the protein CASSLSRQNYMNTEAFF.

The CDR3 loop reads CASSFSRGGETQYF. CDR3 coding DNA: TGTGCCAGCAGCTTCTCCAGGGGAGGAGAGACCCAGTACTTC. This sequence joins TRBV7-2 and TRBJ2-5; D possibly uses TRBD1 or TRBD2 (6 bases each). With 3 bases removed from V and 4 bases from J, the gap between germline ends came to 12 bases. This CDR3 has 14 amino acids. The germline gives CDR1 SGHTA, CDR2 FQGNSA.

This rearrangement joins TRBV5-1 to TRBJ1-4; 7 positions agree with TRBD1. CDR3 length: 14 amino acids. J lost 7 bases, V lost 0 bases, and 3 bases had no gene match. Germline CDR1 reads SGHRS; CDR2 reads YFSETQ. The CDR3 nucleotides read TGCGCCAGCAGCTTGGCGGCAGGGGGTGAAAAACTGTTTTTT. Translated: CASSLAAGGEKLFF.

The chain carries TRBV5-1 and TRBJ1-1; D possibly corresponds to TRBD1 (5 bases). The CDR3 contains 13 residues. Germline V lookup: CDR1 SGHRS, CDR2 YFSETQ. The ends were cut back, 2 bases at V and 8 bases at J, with 13 bases in the middle. CDR3 nucleotide sequence: TGCGCCAGCAGCTTCGGTCCCGGGGGAGAAGCTTTCTTT. This gives the protein CASSFGPGGEAFF.

The genes are TRBV24-1 and TRBJ2-1; D possibly corresponds to TRBD2 (6 bases). CDR3 length: 15 residues. Germline CDR1 is KGHDR and CDR2 is SFDVKD. The germline V and J ends were trimmed by 3 bases and 4 bases, with 12 bases remaining between them. In nucleotides, the CDR3 is TGTGCCACCAGTGATCATGGCCGGGGGTACAATGAGCAGTTCTTC. Translation gives CATSDHGRGYNEQFF.

This clone was counted only a few times. This rearrangement joins TRBV7-2 to TRBJ1-1, with D perhaps TRBD1 (5 bases). CDR1 is SGHTA, CDR2 FQGNSA, per germline. Trimming pared 4 bases from V and 1 base from J, leaving 10 bases between. The length of the CDR3 is 14 residues. CDR3 amino acids: CASSSGLKNTEAFF. The CDR3 coding sequence is TGTGCCAGCAGCTCGGGACTTAAGAACACTGAAGCTTTCTTT. Variable domain in full (rest from reference TRBV7-2 and TRBJ1-1): GAGVSQSPSNKVTEKGKDVELRCDPISGHTALYWYRQSLGQGLEFLIYFQGNSAPDKSGLPSDRFSAERTGGSVSTLTIQRTQQEDSAVYLCASSSGLKNTEAFFGQGTRLTVV.

The rearrangement uses TRBV6-2 or TRBV6-3 and TRBJ1-5; the D gene is possibly TRBD1 (6 bases). The CDR3 length is 17 residues. Germline loops: CDR1 MNHEY, CDR2 SVGEGT. V lost 5 bases and J lost 6, with 23 bases in between. CDR3: CASSTTGNLPLGQPQHF. As DNA, the CDR3 is TGTGCCAGCAGTACAACAGGGAATCTCCCTCTAGGTCAGCCCCAGCATTTT.

This chain joins TRBV4-3 and TRBJ2-1, with a possible D match to TRBD2 (6 bases). The CDR3 has 15 residues. Germline V gives CDR1 LGHNA, CDR2 YSLEER. Trimming cost V 1 base and J 3 bases, with 10 bases left between them. CDR3 bases: TGCGCCAGCAGCCAAGGAGCGGGCATCTACAATGAGCAGTTCTTC. Translation gives CASSQGAGIYNEQFF.

In the case of this clone: Distinct nucleotide sequences in the sample also encode this CDR3. The chain employs TRBV18 and TRBJ2-7, with 9 bases that match TRBD1. With V trimmed by 8 bases and J by 4 bases, 6 bases remained unmatched. Germline CDR1 reads KGHSH; CDR2 reads LQKENI. The CDR3 consists of 13 residues. CDR3 in amino acids: CASAGTGSYEQYF. The CDR3 coding sequence is TGTGCCAGCGCCGGGACAGGGTCGTACGAGCAGTACTTC.

The chain combines TRBV18 with TRBJ2-1; TRBD2 matches 8 bases. CDR1 is KGHSH, CDR2 LQKENI, per germline. The V gene end was trimmed by 6 bases and the J gene end by 1 base; junction bases not matched to a gene: 8. The CDR3 spans 16 residues. The CDR3 is CASSTGGAASYNEQFF. DNA of the CDR3: TGTGCCAGCTCCACGGGGGGGGCGGCGTCCTACAATGAGCAGTTCTTC.

This clone was observed a handful of times. CDR3 in amino acids: CASSQVITSGTHRELFF. For the CDR3, the DNA is TGTGCCAGCAGCCAAGTCATTACTAGCGGGACCCACCGGGAGCTGTTTTTT. The chain couples TRBV7-9 to TRBJ2-2; TRBD2 aligns across 10 bases. CDR1 is SEHNR and CDR2 is FQNEAQ in the germline V gene (reference sequence). J gave up 9 bases and V 5 bases, and 15 bases lay outside the gene matches. The CDR3 runs 17 residues.

This chain joins TRBV6-2 or TRBV6-3 and TRBJ1-5; tentative D call: TRBD1 (5 bases). Germline V gene data show CDR1 as MNHEY and CDR2 as SVGEGT. With 2 bases removed from V and 0 bases from J, the gap between germline ends came to 11 bases. CDR3 length: 16 residues. CDR3: CASSYPTVYSNQPQHF. The CDR3 DNA is TGTGCCAGCAGTTACCCGACAGTCTATAGCAATCAGCCCCAGCATTTT.

The V gene is TRBV27, the J gene TRBJ2-4; D is undetermined. The germline V and J ends were trimmed by 6 bases and 0 bases, with 9 bases remaining between them. The CDR3 extends over 14 amino acids. Germline CDR1 is MNHEY and CDR2 is SMNVEV (reference sequence). CDR3 in DNA: TGTGCCAGCAGCCCAATCATAGCCAAAAACATTCAGTACTTC. Amino acids: CASSPIIAKNIQYF.

The chain links TRBV9 to TRBJ1-1; no clear D gene. The CDR3 covers 13 residues. Trimming left V 3 bases short and J 0 bases short, with 6 bases between. Germline V CDR1 and CDR2: SGDLS, YYNGEE. The CDR3 protein is CASSAEMNTEAFF. CDR3 in DNA: TGTGCCAGCAGCGCCGAAATGAACACTGAAGCTTTCTTT. Full variable domain (missing parts from reference TRBV9 and TRBJ1-1): DSGVTQTPKHLITATGQRVTLRCSPRSGDLSVYWYQQSLDQGLQFLIQYYNGEERAKGNILERFSAQQFPDLHSELNLSSLELGDSALYFCASSAEMNTEAFFGQGTRLTVV.

The CDR3 DNA reads TGTGCCAGCAGCCTGAGGGACGGTGGAAACACCATATATTTT. Translation gives CASSLRDGGNTIYF. The chain couples TRBV11-2 to TRBJ1-3; tentative D call: TRBD1 (5 bases). This CDR3 region has 14 residues. The germline CDR1 and CDR2 sequences are SGHAT and FQNNGV. Between the trimmed V and J ends, which lost 5 bases and 3 bases, there was a span of 11 bases.

This clone has a single count. The chain joins TRBV19 to TRBJ1-5; D unclear. Per the germline V gene, CDR1 is LNHDA and CDR2 is SQIVND (reference sequence). With 7 bases removed from V and 3 bases from J, the gap between germline ends came to 10 bases. The CDR3 loop spans 13 amino acids. The chain's CDR3 is CASTASPNQPQHF. CDR3 DNA: TGTGCCAGTACAGCCAGTCCCAATCAGCCCCAGCATTTT.

J is TRBJ1-1 and V is TRBV9; TRBD1 is a possible D gene (6 bases). The ends were cut back, 3 bases at V and 6 bases at J, with 21 bases in the middle. This CDR3 is built from 16 residues. Germline V lookup: CDR1 SGDLS, CDR2 YYNGEE. Written as DNA, the CDR3 is TGTGCCAGCAGCGCGAGGGGGGCAGGGGACCGCGCTGAAGCTTTCTTT. Amino acids: CASSARGAGDRAEAFF.